Presented here are 20 T cell receptor beta chains from one specimen sequenced in a study of cytomegalovirus exposure and HLA in healthy donors. The study ran its PCR with 60 Vbeta and 13 Jbeta primers. The protocol was immunoSEQ multiplex PCR, while the TCRdb copy is restricted to in-frame clones and leaves out a portion. The sample has 150,000 to 200,000 clones, 60% to 85% seen once. The sample taken for sequencing was PBMCs. These receptors were taken from a middle-aged woman in good health and CMV-seronegative.

A single count supports this clone. The chain has TRBV4-1 and TRBJ1-2; TRBD1 agrees at 8 bases. The CDR3 totals 18 residues. Looked up from germline, CDR1 is MGHRA and CDR2 is YSYEKL. V was pared by 4 bases and J by 3 bases, with 16 bases of the junction left unmatched. CDR3 residues: CASSLYSPGRGLDYGYTF. CDR3 nucleotide sequence: TGCGCCAGCAGCCTCTATTCGCCCGGCAGGGGGCTTGACTATGGCTACACCTTC.

The genes are TRBV4-3 and TRBJ1-4; 7 bases map to TRBD1. V shed 0 bases and J 3 bases; nucleotides not matched to a gene: 7. This CDR3 region has 17 residues. Germline V gives CDR1 LGHNA, CDR2 YSLEER. CDR3 residues: CASSQEVTGAPNEKLFF. The CDR3 nucleotides are TGCGCCAGCAGCCAAGAGGTAACAGGGGCGCCTAATGAAAAACTGTTTTTT.

This clone came up a few times. The J gene is TRBJ1-1, the V gene TRBV14; D not resolved. V was pared by 3 bases and J by 1 base, with 6 bases between. The length of the CDR3 is 13 residues. The germline V gene encodes CDR1 SGHDN and CDR2 FVKESK. The CDR3 nucleotides are TGTGCCAGCAGCCACACAAAGAACACTGAAGCTTTCTTT. It codes for CASSHTKNTEAFF.

This clone appeared once. The genes are TRBV2 and TRBJ2-2, with 7 bases identical to TRBD2. With 11 bases clipped from V and 4 bases from J, the junction kept 16 bases outside the gene matches. The germline CDR1 and CDR2 sequences are SNHLY and FYNNEI. This CDR3 contains 16 residues. CDR3 DNA sequence: TGTGCCCGCTCCCCAAGCGCGGGAGCCCCCACCGGGGAGCTGTTTTTT. Protein sequence: CARSPSAGAPTGELFF.

This chain links TRBV6-1 with TRBJ1-4; D remains unclear. The germline CDR1 and CDR2 sequences are MNHNS and SASEGT. V lost 4 bases, J lost 12 bases, and 18 bases lay in between. The CDR3 length is 14 residues. This CDR3 is CASSVSPTNEELFF. CDR3 coding DNA: TGTGCCAGCAGTGTGAGTCCTACTAATGAGGAACTGTTTTTT.

V usage is TRBV30 and J usage is TRBJ2-5, with a tentative D call TRBD2 (7 bases). The CDR3 sequence is 12 residues long. V lost 8 bases and J lost 5, with 15 bases in between. The germline V gene has CDR1 GTSNPN and CDR2 SVGIG (reference sequence). Here the CDR3 reads CATRGGAETQYF. In nucleotides, the CDR3 is TGTGCCACTAGGGGGGGAGCCGAGACCCAGTACTTC. The variable domain in full, completed from reference TRBV30 and TRBJ2-5, reads SQTIHQWPATLVQPVGSPLSLECTVEGTSNPNLYWYRQAAGRGLQLLFYSVGIGQISSEVPQNLSASRPQDRQFILSSKKLLLSDSGFYLCATRGGAETQYFGPGTRLLVL.

Comments on this clone: One end of the junction is discordant with germline, which a read error may explain. The CDR3 here is CASSLDRRTEVFF. For the CDR3, the DNA is TGTGCCAGCAGCTTAGATCGGAGGACTGAAGTTTTCTTT. The rearrangement uses TRBV11-2 and TRBJ1-1; D is ambiguous. Germline assignment: CDR1 SGHAT and CDR2 FQNNGV. CDR3 length: 13 residues.

The chain recombines TRBV2 with TRBJ2-7, with TRBD2 matching 14 bases. Germline V gives CDR1 SNHLY, CDR2 FYNNEI. The CDR3 is made up of 16 amino acids. The junction had 6 bases not matched to a gene; V was cut back by 4 bases and J by 4 bases. CDR3 amino acids: CASSATSGREGYEQYF. The DNA for the CDR3 is TGTGCCAGCAGTGCGACTAGCGGGAGGGAGGGTTACGAGCAGTACTTC.

Worth noting for this clone: Mismatch with germline at one junction end may stem from a read error. The chain employs TRBV7-9 and TRBJ1-4; the D gene is possibly TRBD1 (5 bases). The CDR3 sequence is 15 residues long. From germline, CDR1 is SEHNR and CDR2 FQNEAQ (reference sequence). CDR3 amino acids: CASSFGDSTNLDIVF. As DNA, the CDR3 is TGTGCCAGCAGCTTCGGGGACTCAACTAATCTCGATATAGTTTTT.

The chain has TRBV7-2 and TRBJ1-2, with 9 bases fitting TRBD1. V trimming: 2 bases; J trimming: 5 bases; junction bases outside the gene matches: 15. Germline loops: CDR1 SGHTA, CDR2 FQGNSA. The CDR3 covers 18 residues. In nucleotides, the CDR3 is TGTGCCAGCAGCTTAAGGGCGTCGGGAGGACAGGGGAAGTATGGCTACACCTTC. Residues: CASSLRASGGQGKYGYTF.

This clone was observed a few times. This sequence joins TRBV10-3 and TRBJ2-3; TRBD1 agrees at 7 bases. Germline V gene data show CDR1 as ENHRY and CDR2 as SYGVKD. The V and J ends lost 3 bases and 5 bases, in that order; junction bases with no gene match: 8. This CDR3 contains 15 residues. CDR3 loop: CAISDGQGVLDTQYF. The DNA of the CDR3 is TGTGCCATCAGTGATGGTCAGGGGGTTCTAGATACGCAGTATTTT.

The count of this clone is one. The J gene is TRBJ2-6, the V gene TRBV19; a weak D match, TRBD2 (7 bases). CDR1 LNHDA and CDR2 SQIVND come from the germline V gene (reference sequence). Trimming took off 5 bases at V and 1 base at J, with 12 bases between the two ends. The CDR3 loop spans 16 amino acids. DNA of the CDR3: TGTGCCAGTAGTCCGGGGGGCGCGTCTGGGGCCAACGTCCTGACTTTC. Translating it yields CASSPGGASGANVLTF.

This chain connects TRBV2 to TRBJ2-5; TRBD2 agrees at 10 bases. J lost 3 bases, V lost 2 bases, and 6 bases had no gene match. There are 16 residues in the CDR3. Germline CDR1 and CDR2: SNHLY and FYNNEI. CDR3 nucleotides: TGTGCCAGCAGTGAAAGAGCGGGAGGGCTAAAAGAGACCCAGTACTTC. This encodes CASSERAGGLKETQYF.

This chain joins TRBV6-6 and TRBJ1-5; 10 bases agree with TRBD1. This CDR3 region has 15 residues. Germline V gene data show CDR1 as MNHNY and CDR2 as SVGAGI (reference sequence). V shed 4 bases, J shed 4 bases, and the junction held 4 bases outside the gene matches. The CDR3 DNA is TGTGCCAGCAGTTCCGCGGGACAGGGGAATCAGCCCCAGCATTTT. Its protein product is CASSSAGQGNQPQHF.

J is TRBJ1-4 and V is TRBV19; perhaps TRBD1 as D (6 bases). The germline gives CDR1 LNHDA, CDR2 SQIVND (reference sequence). The CDR3 extends over 15 amino acids. V lost 4 bases and J 10 bases, leaving 19 bases between the germline ends. CDR3 sequence: CASSTSAGAPGKLFF. CDR3 coding DNA: TGTGCCAGTAGTACCAGCGCAGGGGCGCCGGGAAAACTGTTTTTT.

The V call is TRBV28, the J call TRBJ2-3; TRBD2 aligns across 9 bases. V gave up 2 bases and J gave up 6 bases; unmatched junction bases: 0. Germline V gives CDR1 MDHEN, CDR2 SYDVKM. The CDR3 spans 13 residues. The CDR3 DNA reads as TGTGCCAGCAGTTTACTAGCGGGGGATACGCAGTATTTT. It specifies CASSLLAGDTQYF.

V gene TRBV18 combines with J gene TRBJ2-1, with 9 positions matching TRBD2. Germline V CDR1 and CDR2: KGHSH, LQKENI. The CDR3 sequence is 14 residues long. The V and J ends lost 1 base and 5 bases, in that order; junction bases with no gene match: 0. For the CDR3, the DNA is TGTGCCAGCTCACCACTAGCGGGAGACAATGAGCAGTTCTTC. This codes for CASSPLAGDNEQFF.

The chain carries TRBV5-3 and TRBJ1-5; D is uncertain. TRBV5-3 qualifies as an ORF whose function is uncertain. V shed 4 bases and J shed 7 bases, with 18 bases lying between them. The CDR3 extends over 15 amino acids. In DNA form, the CDR3 reads TGTGCCAGAAGCCCGGCGGCTGGTCCTAGGCAGCCCCAGCATTTT. It specifies CARSPAAGPRQPQHF.

J is TRBJ2-7 and V is TRBV4-3; D is perhaps TRBD1 (6 bases). Germline V gene sequence: CDR1 LGHNA, CDR2 YSLEER. The CDR3 sequence is 14 residues long. V lost 0 bases and J lost 6, with 12 bases in between. The CDR3 loop is CASSQDIGGGEQYF. CDR3 bases: TGCGCCAGCAGCCAAGATATAGGGGGTGGCGAGCAGTACTTC.

This clone came up a few times. The chain recombines TRBV7-8 with TRBJ1-5; D remains unclear. Trimming removed 5 bases from V and 0 bases from J, with 8 bases in between. The CDR3 is 14 residues long. Germline-derived CDR1 and CDR2 are SGHVS and FQNEAQ. CDR3 protein: CASSTTNSNQPQHF. DNA for the CDR3: TGTGCCAGCAGCACAACCAATAGCAATCAGCCCCAGCATTTT. Based on the CDR3 plus reference TRBV7-8 and TRBJ1-5, the full variable domain is GAGVSQSPRYKVAKRGQDVALRCDPISGHVSLFWYQQALGQGPEFLTYFQNEAQLDKSGLPSDRFFAERPEGSVSTLKIQRTQQEDSAVYLCASSTTNSNQPQHFGDGTRLSIL.